Shown below are 24 T cell receptor beta chains from a single sample sequenced in a study of shared T cell receptors in the human thymus. Generated by immunoSEQ multiplex PCR, the TCRdb table keeps only in-frame clones and is missing some. In the table there are about 610,000 clones, approximately 87% of which are singletons. The sample also formed part of further work on human thymus T cells.

The sequenced sample was thymocytes. The receptors were gathered from a boy younger than two with a congenital heart defect.

The rearrangement joins TRBV9 to TRBJ2-1; 13 bases are shared with TRBD2. This CDR3 contains 16 residues. V lost 4 bases, J lost 7 bases, and 8 bases stayed unmatched. Germline CDR1 is SGDLS and CDR2 is YYNGEE. DNA of the CDR3: TGTGCCAGCAGCCCCCTGCGGACTAGCGGGAGAAATGAGCAGTTCTTC. It yields the protein CASSPLRTSGRNEQFF.

The chain is built from TRBV14 and TRBJ2-3; TRBD2 might be the D (5 bases). The CDR3 length is 17 residues. The ends were cut back, 3 bases at V and 2 bases at J, with 18 bases in the middle. The V gene's germline CDR1 is SGHDN and CDR2 FVKESK. The CDR3 spells CASSHLGFSANTDTQYF. The CDR3 DNA reads as TGTGCCAGCAGCCACCTAGGGTTTAGCGCCAACACAGATACGCAGTATTTT.

The CDR3 loop reads CAWSKGTTGEQYF. CDR3 in DNA: TGTGCCTGGAGTAAAGGGACTACAGGCGAGCAGTACTTC. The chain uses TRBV30 and TRBJ2-7, with 7 bases that match TRBD2. CDR1 GTSNPN and CDR2 SVGIG come from the germline V gene (reference sequence). The CDR3 totals 13 residues. Trimming took 2 bases from V and 6 from J; bases not matched to a gene: 7.

In the case of this clone: Other DNA sequences from this sample encode an identical CDR3 as well. The chain carries TRBV27 and TRBJ2-3; no clear D. The CDR3 is 14 residues long. Germline lookup yields CDR1 MNHEY and CDR2 SMNVEV (reference sequence). Trimming stripped 6 bases from V and 1 base from J, with 11 bases between. CDR3 in amino acids: CASSLGGGTDTQYF. In DNA form, the CDR3 reads TGTGCCAGCAGCCTAGGTGGAGGCACAGATACGCAGTATTTT.

V usage is TRBV7-8 and J usage is TRBJ2-5; 10 bases fit TRBD1. The CDR3 extends over 16 amino acids. Per the germline V gene, CDR1 is SGHVS and CDR2 is FQNEAQ. The J segment lost 0 bases and the V segment lost 5 bases, leaving 6 bases of the junction unmatched. This CDR3 is CASSIRDRGHQETQYF. The CDR3 nucleotides are TGTGCCAGCAGCATCCGGGACAGGGGTCACCAAGAGACCCAGTACTTC.

CDR3 in amino acids: CASSESPETNYGYTF. Written as DNA, the CDR3 is TGCGCCAGCAGTGAGTCCCCTGAGACTAACTATGGCTACACCTTC. This rearrangement joins TRBV10-2 to TRBJ1-2; D remains unclear. Germline loops: CDR1 WSHSY, CDR2 SAAADI. The V and J ends lost 0 bases and 0 bases respectively, with 8 bases between them. The CDR3 spans 15 residues.

This clone was observed a single time. The DNA for the CDR3 is TGTGCCAGCAACGGGACTAGCGGCCCCAACACCGGGGAGCTGTTTTTT. Its protein is CASNGTSGPNTGELFF. The chain combines TRBV6-7 with TRBJ2-2, with 11 bases identical to TRBD2. TRBV6-7 has ORF status, its function being uncertain. The CDR3 runs 16 residues. V lost 7 bases, J lost 2 bases, and 6 bases stayed unmatched.

This sequence joins TRBV30 and TRBJ1-5; no reliable D call. The V end was cut by 1 base, the J end by 5 bases, with 12 bases between. The germline V gene encodes CDR1 GTSNPN and CDR2 SVGIG (reference sequence). The CDR3 loop spans 14 amino acids. In DNA, the CDR3 is TGTGCCTGGAGTGACGGGCGGGCCTATCAGCCCCAGCATTTT. Encoded protein: CAWSDGRAYQPQHF.

This clone has more than one count but fewer than ten. The rearrangement links TRBV2 to TRBJ2-6, with no clear D. The V end was cut by 0 bases, the J end by 3 bases, with 6 bases between. The germline CDR1 and CDR2 sequences are SNHLY and FYNNEI. There are 15 residues in the CDR3. Here the CDR3 reads CASSEARFGANVLTF. In DNA form, the CDR3 reads TGTGCCAGCAGTGAAGCCAGGTTTGGGGCCAACGTCCTGACTTTC.

The rearrangement uses TRBV28 and TRBJ2-1; 13 bases fit TRBD2. Germline CDR1 is MDHEN and CDR2 is SYDVKM. The trim removed 6 bases at V and 7 bases at J, leaving 9 bases unmatched. The CDR3 is 16 residues long. In nucleotides, the CDR3 is TGTGCCAGCAGCGCACGCGGGACTAGCGGGACTAATGAGCAGTTCTTC. It encodes CASSARGTSGTNEQFF.

The chain carries TRBV11-2 and TRBJ2-3; 11 nucleotides agree with TRBD2. The CDR3 totals 16 residues. The V gene's germline CDR1 is SGHAT and CDR2 FQNNGV. V trimming: 5 bases; J trimming: 0 bases; junction bases outside the gene matches: 4. CDR3: CASSPRTSGSTDTQYF. The CDR3 nucleotides read TGTGCCAGCAGCCCCCGGACTAGCGGGAGCACAGATACGCAGTATTTT.

The V call is TRBV5-4, the J call TRBJ2-7, with D possibly TRBD1 on 5 matching bases. V was pared by 1 base and J by 6 bases, with 20 bases between. Looked up from germline, CDR1 is SGHNT and CDR2 is YYREEE (reference sequence). This CDR3 spans 16 amino acids. CDR3 bases: TGTGCCAGCAGCTTGCAATCGACTTACGTAGGGGTCGAGCAGTACTTC. Amino acid sequence: CASSLQSTYVGVEQYF.

This clone is a singleton in its sample. This chain connects TRBV6-1 to TRBJ2-3; 12 bases match TRBD2. Germline CDR1 MNHNS, CDR2 SASEGT. The CDR3 extends over 19 amino acids. V lost 0 bases, J lost 3 bases, and 10 bases stayed unmatched. DNA of the CDR3: TGTGCCAGCAGTGAAGCATTAAGGTTGACTAGCGGGAGAACAGATACGCAGTATTTT. It specifies CASSEALRLTSGRTDTQYF.

In regard to this clone: The identical CDR3 is also encoded by other nucleotide sequences in the sample. The chain uses TRBV6-6 and TRBJ1-1; D perhaps matches TRBD1 (5 bases). The CDR3 extends over 16 amino acids. Between the trimmed V and J ends, which lost 6 bases and 1 base, there was a span of 18 bases. Germline V gene lookup returns CDR1 MNHNY and CDR2 SVGAGI (reference sequence). CDR3 nucleotides: TGTGCCAGCAGCCCCAGGGCAGAGGAAGAGAACACTGAAGCTTTCTTT. Translating it yields CASSPRAEEENTEAFF.

This clone has only one observation. This sequence joins TRBV9 and TRBJ1-2, with 10 bases identical to TRBD1. The CDR3 has 17 residues. Trimming took 0 bases from V and 4 from J; bases not matched to a gene: 9. Germline CDR1 is SGDLS and CDR2 is YYNGEE. In DNA, the CDR3 is TGTGCCAGCAGCGTAGGAGGACGGGGACAGGGGAGCTATGGCTACACCTTC. This gives the protein CASSVGGRGQGSYGYTF.

The rearrangement joins TRBV5-5 to TRBJ1-4; 7 bases align to TRBD1. The CDR3 is 14 residues long. V shed 0 bases and J 4 bases; nucleotides not matched to a gene: 0. The germline V gene has CDR1 SGHKS and CDR2 YYEKEE (reference sequence). Here the CDR3 DNA reads TGTGCCAGCAGCTTGGGACAGGGTAATGAAAAACTGTTTTTT. This encodes CASSLGQGNEKLFF.

The J gene is TRBJ2-2, the V gene TRBV4-3; 15 positions match TRBD2. The trim removed 7 bases at V and 4 bases at J, leaving 4 bases unmatched. There are 16 residues in the CDR3. Germline values: CDR1 LGHNA, CDR2 YSLEER. The chain's CDR3 is CASNSGLAGGTGELFF. CDR3 bases: TGCGCCAGCAACTCGGGACTAGCGGGAGGCACCGGGGAGCTGTTTTTT.

This rearrangement joins TRBV2 to TRBJ2-1, with 8 positions matching TRBD2. There are 13 residues in the CDR3. V trimming: 1 base; J trimming: 9 bases; junction bases outside the gene matches: 2. The germline V gene encodes CDR1 SNHLY and CDR2 FYNNEI. CDR3 DNA sequence: TGTGCCAGCAGTGAAGGCGGGAGGCGTGAGCAGTTCTTC. This gives the protein CASSEGGRREQFF.

The CDR3 region has the DNA TGTGCCAGCAGCTCCCGAACCAAGCGGGAGGACCTCACCGGGGAGCTGTTTTTT. It translates to CASSSRTKREDLTGELFF. The rearrangement joins TRBV11-2 to TRBJ2-2; 9 positions agree with TRBD2. The CDR3 is made up of 18 amino acids. Germline V gives CDR1 SGHAT, CDR2 FQNNGV. J lost 4 bases, V lost 4 bases, and 13 bases had no gene match.

Turning to this clone: Other DNA sequences of this sample code for an identical CDR3. The CDR3 protein is CASSYRGGGSYEQYF. The CDR3 region has the DNA TGTGCCAGCAGTTATCGGGGCGGGGGTTCCTACGAGCAGTACTTC. The V call is TRBV27, the J call TRBJ2-7; 7 bases agree with TRBD2. This CDR3 region has 15 residues. CDR1 and CDR2 from the germline V gene are MNHEY and SMNVEV (reference sequence). V was clipped by 4 bases and J by 1 base; unmatched bases: 7.

V usage is TRBV18 and J usage is TRBJ2-3; D is possibly TRBD2 (6 bases). From germline, CDR1 is KGHSH and CDR2 LQKENI. The CDR3 is 17 residues long. Deletions cut 5 bases from V and 7 bases from J, with 25 bases between. Written as DNA, the CDR3 is TGTGCCAGCTCATCCCCCGTTAGTAGCGGCAACCCATATACGCAGTATTTT. Translation gives CASSSPVSSGNPYTQYF.

The chain is built from TRBV20-1 and TRBJ1-2; D gene uncertain. CDR1 is DFQATT, CDR2 SNEGSKA, per germline (reference sequence). The ends were cut back, 3 bases at V and 7 bases at J, with 6 bases in the middle. This CDR3 has 10 amino acids. CDR3: CSASSVGYTF. CDR3 DNA: TGCAGTGCTAGTAGCGTTGGCTACACCTTC.

In DNA form, the CDR3 reads TGCGCCAGCAGCCAAGACCCTGACAGTAATCAGCCCCAGCATTTT. This translates into CASSQDPDSNQPQHF. J is TRBJ1-5 and V is TRBV4-1; perhaps TRBD1 as D (5 bases). The CDR3 spans 15 residues. CDR1 and CDR2 (germline): MGHRA, YSYEKL. V was trimmed by 0 bases and J by 4 bases, leaving 10 bases between them.

This chain uses TRBV29-1 with TRBJ1-2; TRBD1 agrees at 8 bases. From germline, CDR1 is SQVTM and CDR2 ANQGSEA. The CDR3 loop spans 14 amino acids. Trimming removed 4 bases from V and 6 bases from J; junction bases left unmatched: 10. CDR3 residues: CSVGGRQGFDGYTF. For the CDR3, the DNA is TGCAGCGTTGGCGGGAGACAGGGGTTCGATGGCTACACCTTC.